A single sample gave rise to the 28 T cell receptor beta chains below, sequenced in a study of T cell responses to AZD1222 COVID-19 vaccine. This table comes from immunoSEQ multiplex PCR, and its TCRdb copy is limited to in-frame clones, with some not included. The table includes tens of thousands of clones, 85% to 90% detected once. Sequences were derived from peripheral blood, sampled on day 0 of AZD1222 vaccination. These receptors originate from an adult in good health.

The chain employs TRBV7-2 and TRBJ2-2; 12 nucleotides agree with TRBD2. Germline V gene lookup returns CDR1 SGHTA and CDR2 FQGNSA. V shed 1 base and J 5 bases; nucleotides not matched to a gene: 11. This CDR3 has 19 residues. CDR3 protein: CASSLDKPGLAGLTGELFF. The CDR3 DNA reads as TGTGCCAGCAGCTTAGACAAACCGGGACTAGCGGGTTTGACCGGGGAGCTGTTTTTT.

This chain joins TRBV19 and TRBJ2-3, with unresolved D. V dropped 7 bases and J dropped 5 bases, with 19 bases sitting between them. CDR1 LNHDA and CDR2 SQIVND come from the germline V gene (reference sequence). CDR3 size: 15 residues. Here the CDR3 DNA reads TGTGCCAGTACCTTGACCTGGGGTGGAAGAGATACGCAGTATTTT. It translates to CASTLTWGGRDTQYF. Variable domain in full (rest from reference TRBV19 and TRBJ2-3): DGGITQSPKYLFRKEGQNVTLSCEQNLNHDAMYWYRQDPGQGLRLIYYSQIVNDFQKGDIAEGYSVSREKKESFPLTVTSAQKNPTAFYLCASTLTWGGRDTQYFGPGTRLTVL.

V and J are TRBV5-5 and TRBJ2-1; weak D call: TRBD2 (5 bases). The CDR3 loop spans 15 amino acids. The germline CDR1 and CDR2 sequences are SGHKS and YYEKEE (reference sequence). Between the trimmed V and J ends, which lost 2 bases and 2 bases, there was a span of 11 bases. CDR3 sequence: CASSFSAGAYNEQFF. The CDR3 DNA sequence: TGTGCCAGCAGCTTTAGTGCCGGGGCCTACAATGAGCAGTTCTTC.

The chain links TRBV7-2 to TRBJ2-3; a weak D match, TRBD2 (6 bases). The CDR3 totals 16 residues. Germline loops: CDR1 SGHTA, CDR2 FQGNSA. The V end lost 5 bases, the J end lost 5 bases, and 20 bases lay between the germline ends. CDR3 nucleotides: TGTGCCAGCAGCCCACGACGGGCGGGAAGGGGAGATACGCAGTATTTT. It encodes CASSPRRAGRGDTQYF.

V and J are TRBV13 and TRBJ2-7; no clear D gene. V lost 3 bases, J lost 2 bases, and 14 bases lay in between. Germline V gene lookup returns CDR1 PRHDT and CDR2 FYEKMQ (reference sequence). The CDR3 sequence is 15 residues long. CDR3 sequence reads: CASSFSGQNPYEQYF. The CDR3 region has the DNA TGTGCCAGCAGCTTTAGTGGGCAAAATCCCTACGAGCAGTACTTC.

V is TRBV3-1 (or the pseudogene TRBV3-2) and J is TRBJ1-5; D ambiguous. The CDR3 is 14 amino acids. The germline V gene has CDR1 LGHDT and CDR2 YNNKEL (reference sequence). V was shortened by 0 bases and J by 3 bases, with 6 bases between the two germline ends. In nucleotides, the CDR3 is TGTGCCAGCAGCCAAGACAGCTCCAATCAGCCCCAGCATTTT. This codes for CASSQDSSNQPQHF.

This clone was counted a single time. This chain joins TRBV19 and TRBJ1-5; perhaps TRBD1 as D (5 bases). V shed 5 bases and J shed 4 bases, with 12 bases lying between them. CDR3 length equals 14 residues. Per germline, CDR1 LNHDA and CDR2 SQIVND (reference sequence). DNA of the CDR3: TGTGCCAGTAGTCCCCGGGACCTAAATCAGCCCCAGCATTTT. This gives the protein CASSPRDLNQPQHF.

The chain links TRBV3-1 (or the pseudogene TRBV3-2) to TRBJ1-3; D is unresolved. The CDR3 covers 15 residues. The V and J ends lost 4 bases and 4 bases respectively, with 14 bases between them. Germline V gene lookup returns CDR1 LGHDT and CDR2 YNNKEL (reference sequence). The CDR3 protein is CASSPHPARGNTIYF. In DNA, the CDR3 is TGTGCCAGCAGCCCTCATCCCGCCCGAGGAAACACCATATATTTT.

This clone was recorded a few times. The V gene is TRBV16, the J gene TRBJ1-4, with a possible D match to TRBD1 (5 bases). Deletions cut 4 bases from V and 3 bases from J, with 12 bases between. The CDR3 loop spans 15 amino acids. CDR1 is KGHSY and CDR2 is FQNENV in the germline V gene. Written as DNA, the CDR3 is TGTGCCAGCAGCCTACGGCAGGGCTCTAATGAAAAACTGTTTTTT. As protein: CASSLRQGSNEKLFF.

The rearrangement uses TRBV28 and TRBJ2-1, with 11 bases lining up with TRBD2. Trimming removed 6 bases from V and 4 bases from J; junction bases left unmatched: 5. The CDR3 is 15 amino acids. The germline CDR1 and CDR2 sequences are MDHEN and SYDVKM. The CDR3 protein is CASSPTSGSYNEQFF. Here the CDR3 DNA reads TGTGCCAGCAGCCCCACTAGCGGGAGTTACAATGAGCAGTTCTTC.

The rearrangement uses TRBV19 and TRBJ2-4; 10 nucleotides match TRBD1. Trimming cost V 1 base and J 0 bases; bases outside gene matches: 6. This CDR3 comprises 18 residues. Germline assignment: CDR1 LNHDA and CDR2 SQIVND (reference sequence). CDR3: CASSIVRDRGLAKNIQYF. CDR3 DNA sequence: TGTGCCAGTAGTATAGTCCGGGACAGGGGACTAGCCAAAAACATTCAGTACTTC. Filled out from reference TRBV19 and TRBJ2-4, the complete variable domain reads DGGITQSPKYLFRKEGQNVTLSCEQNLNHDAMYWYRQDPGQGLRLIYYSQIVNDFQKGDIAEGYSVSREKKESFPLTVTSAQKNPTAFYLCASSIVRDRGLAKNIQYFGAGTRLSVL.

V and J are TRBV24-1 and TRBJ1-2, with a possible D match to TRBD1 (5 bases). CDR3 length equals 14 residues. V was clipped by 3 bases and J by 6 bases, with 13 bases between them. Germline V gene sequence: CDR1 KGHDR, CDR2 SFDVKD. The CDR3 region is CATSDGAGMDGYTF. The CDR3 DNA reads as TGTGCCACCAGTGATGGGGCAGGAATGGATGGCTACACCTTC.

This chain links TRBV29-1 with TRBJ1-1; D perhaps matches TRBD1 (6 bases). CDR3 length equals 14 residues. Germline V gene lookup returns CDR1 SQVTM and CDR2 ANQGSEA. The V end lost 7 bases, the J end lost 1 base, and 16 bases lay between the germline ends. In DNA, the CDR3 is TGCAGCGCGGACAGAGGTGGTGGGAACACTGAAGCTTTCTTT. Translation: CSADRGGGNTEAFF.

The chain recombines TRBV25-1 with TRBJ1-2; D not resolved. Germline assignment: CDR1 MGHDK and CDR2 SYGVNS. This CDR3 is built from 12 residues. V lost 4 bases and J 2 bases, leaving 5 bases between the germline ends. CDR3 amino acids: CASSGPNYGYTF. As DNA, the CDR3 is TGTGCCAGCAGTGGGCCCAACTATGGCTACACCTTC.

This clone was counted a single time. The V and J genes are TRBV5-1 and TRBJ2-7; TRBD1 aligns across 7 bases. Germline CDR1 reads SGHRS; CDR2 reads YFSETQ. CDR3 length: 15 residues. Germline trimming cut 4 bases from V and 4 bases from J; bases unmatched to any gene: 11. The CDR3 loop reads CASSLFTGDGYEQYF. Here the CDR3 DNA reads TGCGCCAGCAGCCTTTTTACAGGGGACGGGTACGAGCAGTACTTC.

This chain connects TRBV6-5 to TRBJ2-7, with D uncertain. This CDR3 is built from 15 residues. Germline-derived CDR1 and CDR2 are MNHEY and SVGAGI. V shed 7 bases and J shed 6 bases, with 22 bases lying between them. The CDR3 here is CASTQSGGRLGEQYF. Here the CDR3 DNA reads TGTGCCAGCACTCAGTCTGGCGGCCGACTGGGCGAGCAGTACTTC.

This clone was observed a few times. The rearrangement joins TRBV7-9 to TRBJ1-2; perhaps TRBD1 as D (6 bases). CDR1 is SEHNR, CDR2 FQNEAQ, per germline (reference sequence). This CDR3 has 17 residues. V was trimmed by 4 bases and J by 5 bases, leaving 23 bases between them. Here the CDR3 reads CASSSTAGTWTIYGYTF. The CDR3 DNA follows: TGTGCCAGCAGCTCAACCGCCGGGACATGGACCATTTATGGCTACACCTTC.

The chain uses TRBV7-2 and TRBJ2-7; 7 positions agree with TRBD2. CDR3 length: 15 amino acids. CDR1 and CDR2 from the germline V gene are SGHTA and FQGNSA. J was trimmed by 5 bases and V by 4 bases; bases with no gene match: 11. The CDR3 DNA follows: TGTGCCAGCAGCTCCTTGCGGGGGTCAAGACACGAGCAGTACTTC. Amino acid sequence: CASSSLRGSRHEQYF.

The J gene is TRBJ2-1, the V gene TRBV18; 8 bases are shared with TRBD1. Germline lookup yields CDR1 KGHSH and CDR2 LQKENI. V lost 4 bases, J lost 7 bases, and 12 bases stayed unmatched. The CDR3 runs to 16 residues. The CDR3 reads CASSQRTGPSGNEQFF. The DNA of the CDR3 is TGTGCCAGCTCACAAAGGACAGGGCCTAGTGGTAATGAGCAGTTCTTC.

The J gene is TRBJ2-3, the V gene TRBV11-2; D not resolved. Per the germline V gene, CDR1 is SGHAT and CDR2 is FQNNGV. The CDR3 extends over 14 amino acids. V shed 1 base and J shed 2 bases, with 7 bases lying between them. CDR3 residues: CASSLGRFTDTQYF. The CDR3 coding sequence is TGTGCCAGCAGCTTAGGACGGTTCACAGATACGCAGTATTTT.

The V and J genes are TRBV5-1 and TRBJ2-7; D uncertain. Looked up from germline, CDR1 is SGHRS and CDR2 is YFSETQ. V was pared by 4 bases and J by 3 bases, with 14 bases between. This CDR3 is built from 14 residues. The CDR3 sequence: CASSSQASDYEQYF. In nucleotides, the CDR3 is TGCGCCAGCAGCAGTCAGGCCTCTGACTACGAGCAGTACTTC.

The CDR3 coding sequence is TGTGCCAGCAGCACGAGGGGGGATTACAATGAGCAGTTCTTC. It specifies CASSTRGDYNEQFF. The V call is TRBV5-4, the J call TRBJ2-1; either TRBD1 or TRBD2 may supply D (6 bases each). Trimming took 4 bases from V and 4 from J, leaving 12 bases between them. Germline CDR1 is SGHNT and CDR2 is YYREEE (reference sequence). There are 14 residues in the CDR3. Complete variable domain (other parts from reference TRBV5-4 and TRBJ2-1): ETGVTQSPTHLIKTRGQQVTLRCSSQSGHNTVSWYQQALGQGPQFIFQYYREEENGRGNFPPRFSGLQFPNYSSELNVNALELDDSALYLCASSTRGDYNEQFFGPGTRLTVL.

The V call is TRBV11-2, the J call TRBJ2-2; 8 nucleotides agree with TRBD2. The CDR3 contains 14 residues. V gave up 5 bases and J gave up 5 bases; unmatched junction bases: 4. CDR1 is SGHAT and CDR2 is FQNNGV in the germline V gene. CDR3 nucleotides: TGTGCCAGCAGCCAACTAGCGGTTACCGGGGAGCTGTTTTTT. Encoded protein: CASSQLAVTGELFF.

The DNA of the CDR3 is TGTGCCAGCAGGACAGGGTATGGCACTAATGAAAAACTGTTTTTT. It codes for CASRTGYGTNEKLFF. The chain couples TRBV28 to TRBJ1-4, with 7 positions matching TRBD1. Germline lookup yields CDR1 MDHEN and CDR2 SYDVKM. This CDR3 has 15 amino acids. The junction had 6 bases not matched to a gene; V was cut back by 6 bases and J by 2 bases.

The CDR3 nucleotides read TGTGCCAGCTCACAGCGGGCAAGGGCAGATACGCAGTATTTT. Its protein is CASSQRARADTQYF. The chain couples TRBV18 to TRBJ2-3, with D possibly being TRBD2 (6 bases). Trimming removed 4 bases at V and 4 bases at J, with 12 bases between. Germline assignment: CDR1 KGHSH and CDR2 LQKENI. The CDR3 runs to 14 residues.

As concerns this clone: One end of the junction does not line up with germline, which may come from a read error. The chain is built from TRBV20-1 and TRBJ2-3; possible D gene TRBD2, 5 bases. CDR3 size: 11 residues. Per germline, CDR1 DFQATT and CDR2 SNEGSKA (reference sequence). The DNA for the CDR3 is TGCAGTACTAGGGCAACAGATACGCAGTATTTT. Its protein product is CSTRATDTQYF.

This chain joins TRBV6-5 and TRBJ2-2; either TRBD1 or TRBD2 may supply D (5 bases each). The CDR3 is 14 amino acids. The V end lost 7 bases, the J end lost 8 bases, and 17 bases lay between the germline ends. Germline V gene lookup returns CDR1 MNHEY and CDR2 SVGAGI. DNA of the CDR3: TGTGCCAGCACGCGCGTCTCCAGGGAGGGGGAGCTGTTTTTT. It specifies CASTRVSREGELFF.

The chain's CDR3 is CAWNRGLLYNEQFF. The CDR3 DNA sequence: TGTGCCTGGAACAGGGGGCTTCTCTACAATGAGCAGTTCTTC. V usage is TRBV30 and J usage is TRBJ2-1; 9 bases are a match to TRBD1. The length of the CDR3 is 14 residues. The trim removed 4 bases at V and 3 bases at J, leaving 4 bases unmatched. Germline values: CDR1 GTSNPN, CDR2 SVGIG (reference sequence).